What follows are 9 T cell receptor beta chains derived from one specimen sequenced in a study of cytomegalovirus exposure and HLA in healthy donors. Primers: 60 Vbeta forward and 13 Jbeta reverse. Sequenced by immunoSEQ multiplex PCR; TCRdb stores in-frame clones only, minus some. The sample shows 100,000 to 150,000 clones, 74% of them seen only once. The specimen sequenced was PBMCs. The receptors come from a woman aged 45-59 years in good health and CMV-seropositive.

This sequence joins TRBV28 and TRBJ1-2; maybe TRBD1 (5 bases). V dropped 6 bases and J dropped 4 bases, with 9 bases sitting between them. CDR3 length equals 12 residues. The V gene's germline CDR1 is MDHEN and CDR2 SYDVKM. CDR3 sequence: CASSWGVYGYTF. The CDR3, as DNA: TGTGCCAGCAGCTGGGGGGTCTATGGCTACACCTTC.

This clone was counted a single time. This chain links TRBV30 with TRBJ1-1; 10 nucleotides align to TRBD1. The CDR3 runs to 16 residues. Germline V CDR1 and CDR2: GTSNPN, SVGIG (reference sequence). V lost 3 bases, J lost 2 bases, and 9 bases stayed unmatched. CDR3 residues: CAWRGGTGDSNTEAFF. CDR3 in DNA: TGTGCCTGGAGGGGGGGGACAGGGGATTCTAACACTGAAGCTTTCTTT.

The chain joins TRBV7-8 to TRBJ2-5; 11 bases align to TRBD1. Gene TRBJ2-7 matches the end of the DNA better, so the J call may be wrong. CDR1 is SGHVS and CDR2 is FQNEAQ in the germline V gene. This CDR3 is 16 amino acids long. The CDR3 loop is CASSLDRDRGSYEQYF. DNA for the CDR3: TGTGCCAGCAGCTTAGATAGGGACAGGGGGAGCTACGAGCAGTACTTC.

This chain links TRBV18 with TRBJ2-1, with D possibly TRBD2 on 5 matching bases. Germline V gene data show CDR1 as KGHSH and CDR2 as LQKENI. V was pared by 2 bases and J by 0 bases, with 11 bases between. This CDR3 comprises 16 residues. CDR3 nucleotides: TGTGCCAGCTCACCATCTGCCGGGGTCTCCTACAATGAGCAGTTCTTC. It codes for CASSPSAGVSYNEQFF.

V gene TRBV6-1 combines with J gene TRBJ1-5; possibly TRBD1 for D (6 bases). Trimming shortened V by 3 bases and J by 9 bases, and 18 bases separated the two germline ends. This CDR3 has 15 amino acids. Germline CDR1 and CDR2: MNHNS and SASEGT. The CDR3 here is CASSEAVGGHLPQHF. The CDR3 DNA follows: TGTGCCAGCAGTGAGGCGGTCGGGGGGCACCTGCCCCAGCATTTT.

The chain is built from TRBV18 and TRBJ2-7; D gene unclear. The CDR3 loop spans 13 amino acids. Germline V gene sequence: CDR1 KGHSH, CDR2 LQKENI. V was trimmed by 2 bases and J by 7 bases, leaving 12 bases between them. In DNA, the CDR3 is TGTGCCAGCTCACCAGGAGACCTGAGGGAGCAGTACTTC. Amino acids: CASSPGDLREQYF. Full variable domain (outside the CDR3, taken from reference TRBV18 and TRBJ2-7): NAGVMQNPRHLVRRRGQEARLRCSPMKGHSHVYWYRQLPEEGLKFMVYLQKENIIDESGMPKERFSAEFPKEGPSILRIQQVVRGDSAAYFCASSPGDLREQYFGPGTRLTVT.

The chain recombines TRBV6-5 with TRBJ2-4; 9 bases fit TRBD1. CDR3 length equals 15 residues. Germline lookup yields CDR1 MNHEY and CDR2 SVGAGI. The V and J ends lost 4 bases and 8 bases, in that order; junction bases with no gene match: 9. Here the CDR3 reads CASSSEVGQGDIQYF. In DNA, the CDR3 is TGTGCCAGCAGTTCTGAAGTGGGACAGGGTGACATTCAGTACTTC.

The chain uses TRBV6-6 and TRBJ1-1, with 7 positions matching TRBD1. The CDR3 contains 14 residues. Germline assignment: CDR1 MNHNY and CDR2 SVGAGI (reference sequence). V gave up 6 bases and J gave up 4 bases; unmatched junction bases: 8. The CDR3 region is CASSPQGQGTEAFF. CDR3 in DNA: TGTGCCAGCAGCCCACAGGGGCAGGGCACTGAAGCTTTCTTT.

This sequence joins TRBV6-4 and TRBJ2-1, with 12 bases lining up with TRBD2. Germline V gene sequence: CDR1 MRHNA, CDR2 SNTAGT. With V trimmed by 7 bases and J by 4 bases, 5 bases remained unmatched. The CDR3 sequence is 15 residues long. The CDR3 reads CASKQLAGGYNEQFF. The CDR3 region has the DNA TGTGCCAGCAAACAACTAGCGGGGGGTTACAATGAGCAGTTCTTC.